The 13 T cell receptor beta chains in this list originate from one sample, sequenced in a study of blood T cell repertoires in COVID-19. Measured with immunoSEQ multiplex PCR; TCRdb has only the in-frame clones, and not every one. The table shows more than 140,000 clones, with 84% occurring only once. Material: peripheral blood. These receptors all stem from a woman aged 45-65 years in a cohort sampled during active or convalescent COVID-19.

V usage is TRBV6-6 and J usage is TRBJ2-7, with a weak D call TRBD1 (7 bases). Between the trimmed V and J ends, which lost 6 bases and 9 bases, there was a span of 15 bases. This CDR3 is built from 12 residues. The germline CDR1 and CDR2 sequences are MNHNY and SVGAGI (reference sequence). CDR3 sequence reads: CASRGGQVGQYF. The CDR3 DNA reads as TGTGCCAGCAGGGGAGGACAGGTCGGGCAGTACTTC.

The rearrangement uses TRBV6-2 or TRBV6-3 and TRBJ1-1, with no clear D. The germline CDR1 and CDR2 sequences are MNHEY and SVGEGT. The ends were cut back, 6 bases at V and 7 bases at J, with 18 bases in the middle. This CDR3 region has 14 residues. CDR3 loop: CASSTRDYDIEAFF. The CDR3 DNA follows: TGTGCCAGCAGCACCAGAGATTACGACATTGAAGCTTTCTTT.

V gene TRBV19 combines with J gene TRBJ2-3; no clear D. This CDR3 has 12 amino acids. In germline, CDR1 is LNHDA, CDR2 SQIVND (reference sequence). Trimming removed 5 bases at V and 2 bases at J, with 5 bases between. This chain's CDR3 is CASSSFTDTQYF. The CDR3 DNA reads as TGTGCCAGTAGTTCGTTCACAGATACGCAGTATTTT.

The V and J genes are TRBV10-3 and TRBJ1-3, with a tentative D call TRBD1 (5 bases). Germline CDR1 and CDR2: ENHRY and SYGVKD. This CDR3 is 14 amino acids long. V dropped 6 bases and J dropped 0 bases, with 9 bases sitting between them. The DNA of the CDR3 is TGTGCCATCAGGCCGGGGGGCTCTGGAAACACCATATATTTT. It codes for CAIRPGGSGNTIYF.

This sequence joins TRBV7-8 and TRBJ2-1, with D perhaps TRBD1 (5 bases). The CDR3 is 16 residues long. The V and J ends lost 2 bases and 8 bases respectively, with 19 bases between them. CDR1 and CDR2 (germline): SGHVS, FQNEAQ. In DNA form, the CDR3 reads TGTGCCAGCAGCTTAAGGCAGGGTAGTTTATTGGATGAGCAGTTCTTC. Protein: CASSLRQGSLLDEQFF.

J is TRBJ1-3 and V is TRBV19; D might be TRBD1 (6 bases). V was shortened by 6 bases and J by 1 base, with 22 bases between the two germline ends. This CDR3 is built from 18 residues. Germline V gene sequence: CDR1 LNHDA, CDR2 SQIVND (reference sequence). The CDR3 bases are TGTGCCAGTAGCCGATATTTCGGGGGGCAGCTGTCTGGAAACACCATATATTTT. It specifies CASSRYFGGQLSGNTIYF.

CDR3 loop: CASSFSRGRGYEQYF. The DNA for the CDR3 is TGTGCCAGCAGCTTCTCCAGGGGAAGGGGGTACGAGCAGTACTTC. The chain couples TRBV11-2 to TRBJ2-7; D possibly corresponds to TRBD1 (6 bases). CDR3 size: 15 residues. Trimming left V 3 bases short and J 4 bases short, with 16 bases between. Per germline, CDR1 SGHAT and CDR2 FQNNGV.

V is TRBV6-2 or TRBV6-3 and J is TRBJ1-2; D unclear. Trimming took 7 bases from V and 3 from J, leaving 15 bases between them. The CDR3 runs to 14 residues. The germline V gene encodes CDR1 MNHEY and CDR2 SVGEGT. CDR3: CASTPLVTYYGYTF. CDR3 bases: TGTGCCAGCACCCCGTTAGTAACCTACTATGGCTACACCTTC.

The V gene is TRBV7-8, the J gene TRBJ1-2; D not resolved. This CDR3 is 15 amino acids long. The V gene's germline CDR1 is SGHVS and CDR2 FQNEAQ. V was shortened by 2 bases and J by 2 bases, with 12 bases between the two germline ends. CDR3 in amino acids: CASSLSQNYNYGYTF. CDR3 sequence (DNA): TGTGCCAGCAGCTTATCCCAGAACTACAACTATGGCTACACCTTC.

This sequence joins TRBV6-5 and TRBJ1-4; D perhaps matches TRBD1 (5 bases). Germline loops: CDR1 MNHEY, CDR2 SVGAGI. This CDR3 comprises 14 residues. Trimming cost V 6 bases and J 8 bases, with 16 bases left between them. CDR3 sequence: CASRWGGAGEKLFF. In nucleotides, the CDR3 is TGTGCCAGCAGGTGGGGCGGCGCTGGGGAAAAACTGTTTTTT.

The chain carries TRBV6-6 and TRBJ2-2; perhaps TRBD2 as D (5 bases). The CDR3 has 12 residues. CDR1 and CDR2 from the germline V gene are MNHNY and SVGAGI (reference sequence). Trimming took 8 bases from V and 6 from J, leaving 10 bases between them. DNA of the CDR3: TGTGCCAGCGACCGGGAATCCGGGGAGCTGTTTTTT. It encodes CASDRESGELFF.

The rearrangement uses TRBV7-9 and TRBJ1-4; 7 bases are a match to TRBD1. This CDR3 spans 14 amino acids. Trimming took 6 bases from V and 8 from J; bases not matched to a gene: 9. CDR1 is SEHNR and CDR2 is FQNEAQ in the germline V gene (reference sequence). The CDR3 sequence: CASRTDREGEKLFF. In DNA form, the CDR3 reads TGTGCCAGCAGAACAGACAGGGAAGGGGAAAAACTGTTTTTT.

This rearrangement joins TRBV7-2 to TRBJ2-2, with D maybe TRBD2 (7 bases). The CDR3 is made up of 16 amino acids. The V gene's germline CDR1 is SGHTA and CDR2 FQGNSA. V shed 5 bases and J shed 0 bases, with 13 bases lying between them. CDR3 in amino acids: CASSHAGASNTGELFF. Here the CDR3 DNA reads TGTGCCAGCAGCCACGCGGGGGCTTCGAACACCGGGGAGCTGTTTTTT. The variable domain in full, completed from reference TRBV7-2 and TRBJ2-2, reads GAGVSQSPSNKVTEKGKDVELRCDPISGHTALYWYRQSLGQGLEFLIYFQGNSAPDKSGLPSDRFSAERTGGSVSTLTIQRTQQEDSAVYLCASSHAGASNTGELFFGEGSRLTVL.